The 31 T cell receptor beta chains given below trace back to one sample, sequenced in a study of T cells after yellow fever vaccination. TCRdb reprocessed the 5' RACE reads via MiXCR and lists one record per CDR3 protein. The sample gives some 320,000 distinct CDR3 sequences, 3.5% to 5% of which show up once; 15% to 20% is in the top ten. The source material was PBMCs, sampled 15 days after the yellow fever booster vaccination. These receptors all come from a man aged 18 to 29 who received the YFV17D yellow fever vaccine.

The gene calls are TRBV7-9 and TRBJ1-1; D is possibly TRBD1 (6 bases). V dropped 5 bases and J dropped 2 bases, with 18 bases sitting between them. The CDR3 is 16 amino acids. Germline V gene data show CDR1 as SEHNR and CDR2 as FQNEAQ (reference sequence). CDR3 residues: CASSPRRGGENTEAFF. The CDR3 DNA is TGTGCCAGCAGCCCTAGGAGGGGGGGAGAAAACACTGAAGCTTTCTTT.

This clonotype has a count of ten or more. The chain is built from TRBV9 and TRBJ2-7; 8 positions agree with TRBD2. The germline V gene encodes CDR1 SGDLS and CDR2 YYNGEE. V dropped 0 bases and J dropped 7; count of bases not matched to a gene: 3. This CDR3 spans 13 amino acids. CDR3 bases: TGTGCCAGCAGCGTAGGTACTAGCGGTGAGCAGTACGTC. Translation gives CASSVGTSGEQYV.

This clonotype was counted ten times or more. The chain joins TRBV6-2 or TRBV6-3 to TRBJ2-6, with D unresolved. V lost 2 bases to trimming and J lost 0 bases, with 5 bases between them. This CDR3 spans 15 amino acids. CDR1 is MNHEY and CDR2 is SVGEGT in the germline V gene. CDR3 nucleotide sequence: TGTGCCAGCAGTTACGGGTTCTCTGGGGCCAACGTCCTGACTTTC. Its translation: CASSYGFSGANVLTF.

This clonotype showed up just a few times. The V gene is TRBV20-1, the J gene TRBJ1-2; 8 bases agree with TRBD1. J lost 4 bases, V lost 0 bases, and 7 bases had no gene match. The germline gives CDR1 DFQATT, CDR2 SNEGSKA (reference sequence). The CDR3 is 15 amino acids. The chain's CDR3 is CSARDYRGGLYGYTF. CDR3 DNA: TGCAGTGCTAGAGATTACAGGGGGGGACTCTATGGCTACACCTTC.

This clonotype has a handful of counts. The chain joins TRBV12-3 or TRBV12-4 to TRBJ2-1, with D unclear. The CDR3 length is 15 residues. The V end was cut by 6 bases, the J end by 6 bases, with 18 bases between. CDR3 bases: TGTGCCAGCAGAGGTGCAGGTGGGATTGCCAATGAGCAGTTCTTC. The encoded protein is CASRGAGGIANEQFF.

Here the CDR3 DNA reads TGTGCCAGCAGCTTAGCGCTAGGGTCCTATTCACCCCTCCACTTT. It yields the protein CASSLALGSYSPLHF. J is TRBJ1-6 and V is TRBV7-8; unclear D gene. Germline assignment: CDR1 SGHVS and CDR2 FQNEAQ. The CDR3 loop spans 15 amino acids. Trimming took off 0 bases at V and 8 bases at J, with 11 bases between the two ends.

This clonotype appeared many times. This CDR3 is CASGWTSYNEQFF. The CDR3 region has the DNA TGTGCCAGCGGATGGACTAGCTACAATGAGCAGTTCTTC. The chain is built from TRBV2 and TRBJ2-1, with 7 bases identical to TRBD2. Germline V gene lookup returns CDR1 SNHLY and CDR2 FYNNEI. V shed 8 bases and J 3 bases; nucleotides not matched to a gene: 4. There are 13 residues in the CDR3.

In its sample, this clonotype was seen a few times. The V and J genes are TRBV5-1 and TRBJ2-1, with unresolved D. Germline V gene sequence: CDR1 SGHRS, CDR2 YFSETQ. V lost 2 bases and J 6 bases, leaving 15 bases between the germline ends. This CDR3 comprises 15 residues. CDR3 amino acids: CASSLGTPGLNEQFF. CDR3 DNA: TGCGCCAGCAGCTTAGGCACCCCCGGGCTCAATGAGCAGTTCTTC.

The rearrangement joins TRBV2 to TRBJ2-1; no definite D call. Trimming left V 6 bases short and J 10 bases short, with 13 bases between. CDR3 length: 12 amino acids. From germline, CDR1 is SNHLY and CDR2 FYNNEI. For the CDR3, the DNA is TGTGCCAGCAGCCGCGCTTACGACGAGCAGTTCTTC. It encodes CASSRAYDEQFF.

This clonotype was counted only a few times. CDR3 in DNA: TGCAGCGTTACACAGGGGATGAACACTGAAGCTTTCTTT. Protein: CSVTQGMNTEAFF. The rearrangement uses TRBV29-1 and TRBJ1-1, with 7 bases fitting TRBD1. Germline V gene sequence: CDR1 SQVTM, CDR2 ANQGSEA. The CDR3 contains 13 residues. Unmatched junction bases numbered 3, after V lost 5 bases and J lost 0 bases.

This clonotype was observed a handful of times. The chain links TRBV20-1 to TRBJ2-5; D is unresolved. The length of the CDR3 is 13 residues. The V end lost 3 bases, the J end lost 3 bases, and 11 bases lay between the germline ends. CDR1 DFQATT and CDR2 SNEGSKA come from the germline V gene (reference sequence). The chain's CDR3 is CSARRPTKETQYF. Here the CDR3 DNA reads TGCAGTGCTAGGAGACCTACGAAAGAGACCCAGTACTTC.

The chain couples TRBV11-2 to TRBJ1-1, with a possible D match to TRBD1 (6 bases). Germline CDR1 reads SGHAT; CDR2 reads FQNNGV. The length of the CDR3 is 13 residues. V lost 4 bases and J 3 bases, leaving 9 bases between the germline ends. The CDR3 nucleotides are TGTGCCAGCAGCTCGAGGACAGACACTGAAGCTTTCTTT. Encoded protein: CASSSRTDTEAFF.

This clonotype was seen many times. The J gene is TRBJ1-4, the V gene TRBV7-9; maybe TRBD1 (5 bases). Germline V gene sequence: CDR1 SEHNR, CDR2 FQNEAQ (reference sequence). The germline V and J ends were trimmed by 4 bases and 8 bases, with 14 bases remaining between them. The CDR3 is made up of 14 amino acids. The CDR3 loop reads CASSSRDYGEKLFF. CDR3 DNA sequence: TGTGCCAGCAGCTCTCGGGACTATGGGGAAAAACTGTTTTTT.

This clonotype was picked up many times. The chain carries TRBV27 and TRBJ1-6; 7 bases are shared with TRBD1. After removal of 5 bases from V and 10 bases from J, the junction contained 8 bases not matched to a gene. In germline, CDR1 is MNHEY, CDR2 SMNVEV (reference sequence). This CDR3 comprises 14 residues. CDR3 sequence (DNA): TGTGCCAGCAGTCCGCACAGGGGAGGATCACCCCTCCACTTT. It is translated as CASSPHRGGSPLHF.

J is TRBJ2-7 and V is TRBV7-6; 7 bases are shared with TRBD1. The CDR3 totals 13 residues. V lost 3 bases and J lost 5; bases outside the gene matches: 4. Per germline, CDR1 SGHVS and CDR2 FNYEAQ. The CDR3 protein is CASSFRQGDEQYV. In nucleotides, the CDR3 is TGTGCCAGCAGCTTTAGACAGGGCGACGAGCAGTACGTC.

This clonotype was counted ten times or more. This chain uses TRBV5-1 with TRBJ2-3; D unclear. The CDR3 is made up of 14 amino acids. V lost 1 base to trimming and J lost 2 bases, with 8 bases between them. CDR1 is SGHRS and CDR2 is YFSETQ in the germline V gene. The CDR3 loop is CASSLLQLTDTQYF. The CDR3 coding sequence is TGCGCCAGCAGCTTGCTTCAGCTCACAGATACGCAGTATTTT.

This clonotype was detected ten times or more. The CDR3 is CASSPPAGPQYF. In DNA form, the CDR3 reads TGTGCCAGCAGTCCCCCGGCTGGCCCGCAGTATTTT. The rearrangement joins TRBV12-3 or TRBV12-4 to TRBJ2-3, with D unclear. Trimming stripped 5 bases from V and 10 bases from J, with 13 bases between. This CDR3 has 12 residues.

V gene TRBV5-1 combines with J gene TRBJ2-3, with a weak D call TRBD1 (5 bases). The V gene's germline CDR1 is SGHRS and CDR2 YFSETQ. The CDR3 sequence is 16 residues long. V was pared by 4 bases and J by 4 bases, with 19 bases between. The CDR3 region has the DNA TGCGCCAGCAGCCCGATAATAAGTACAGGCCCAGATACGCAGTATTTT. Protein sequence: CASSPIISTGPDTQYF.

The sample holds many counts of this clonotype. The CDR3 loop reads CASSFSSNQPQHF. The CDR3 DNA sequence: TGTGCCAGCAGTTTCTCTAGCAATCAGCCCCAGCATTTT. V is TRBV12-3 or TRBV12-4 and J is TRBJ1-5, with D hard to call. V was shortened by 3 bases and J by 0 bases, with 3 bases between the two germline ends. This CDR3 comprises 13 residues.

This clonotype was detected many times. The gene calls are TRBV7-3 and TRBJ2-5, with TRBD2 matching over 8 bases. J was trimmed by 6 bases and V by 5 bases; bases with no gene match: 8. The CDR3 consists of 14 residues. Germline V gene data show CDR1 as SGHTA and CDR2 as FQGTGA. The chain's CDR3 is CASSNGGAGQTQYF. The CDR3 coding sequence is TGTGCCAGCAGCAACGGGGGGGCCGGGCAGACCCAGTACTTC.

This clonotype showed up many times. V usage is TRBV20-1 and J usage is TRBJ2-3, with D uncertain. V dropped 1 base and J dropped 2 bases, with 16 bases sitting between them. The CDR3 sequence is 16 residues long. CDR1 and CDR2 from the germline V gene are DFQATT and SNEGSKA (reference sequence). The DNA of the CDR3 is TGCAGTGCTAGAGGTGGATACCCCTTCTCCACAGATACGCAGTATTTT. This gives the protein CSARGGYPFSTDTQYF.

The chain has TRBV7-9 and TRBJ2-5; D unresolved. Germline CDR1 SEHNR, CDR2 FQNEAQ (reference sequence). With 3 bases removed from V and 4 bases from J, the gap between germline ends came to 6 bases. CDR3 size: 12 residues. DNA for the CDR3: TGTGCCAGCAGCTTTGCCCCAGAGACCCAGTACTTC. Its translation is CASSFAPETQYF.

This clonotype was seen a few times. The gene calls are TRBV4-3 and TRBJ2-3; D gene ambiguous. The CDR3 length is 15 residues. The V and J ends lost 4 bases and 13 bases respectively, with 24 bases between them. Germline CDR1 and CDR2: LGHNA and YSLEER. This CDR3 is CASSPEVQAITLKYF. The DNA for the CDR3 is TGCGCCAGCAGCCCTGAGGTCCAGGCTATTACCCTAAAGTATTTT.

The V call is TRBV24-1, the J call TRBJ2-5, with 7 positions matching TRBD1. Trimming removed 5 bases from V and 2 bases from J; junction bases left unmatched: 7. Germline V lookup: CDR1 KGHDR, CDR2 SFDVKD. This CDR3 comprises 15 residues. The CDR3 sequence is CATSVGRGSQETQYF. The CDR3 DNA sequence: TGTGCCACCAGTGTTGGCAGGGGGTCACAAGAGACCCAGTACTTC.

This clonotype was counted at least ten times. DNA for the CDR3: TGTGCCAGCAGCCTCAGGGTAGCTCGGTCAGATACGCAGTATTTT. As protein: CASSLRVARSDTQYF. The V gene is TRBV5-5, the J gene TRBJ2-3; possible D gene TRBD1, 5 bases. Per germline, CDR1 SGHKS and CDR2 YYEKEE (reference sequence). V was shortened by 4 bases and J by 4 bases, with 16 bases between the two germline ends. The CDR3 covers 15 residues.

This clonotype was seen repeatedly, ten times or more. This chain uses TRBV5-1 with TRBJ2-5; 9 bases map to TRBD1. In germline, CDR1 is SGHRS, CDR2 YFSETQ. After removal of 4 bases from V and 3 bases from J, the junction contained 4 bases not matched to a gene. The CDR3 is 14 residues long. CDR3 in amino acids: CASSIGQGKETQYF. The CDR3 bases are TGCGCCAGCAGCATCGGACAGGGGAAAGAGACCCAGTACTTC. Complete variable domain (other parts from reference TRBV5-1 and TRBJ2-5): KAGVTQTPRYLIKTRGQQVTLSCSPISGHRSVSWYQQTPGQGLQFLFEYFSETQRNKGNFPGRFSGRQFSNSRSEMNVSTLELGDSALYLCASSIGQGKETQYFGPGTRLLVL.

This clonotype was seen more than once but under ten times. The V and J genes are TRBV27 and TRBJ1-1; TRBD1 aligns across 8 bases. CDR3 length equals 13 residues. CDR1 and CDR2 (germline): MNHEY, SMNVEV (reference sequence). Trimming took 9 bases from V and 5 from J; bases not matched to a gene: 8. CDR3 nucleotide sequence: TGTGCCAGTCATAGGACAGGGAGTACTGAAGCTTTCTTT. Translated: CASHRTGSTEAFF.

The chain joins TRBV4-1 to TRBJ1-2, with TRBD1 as a possible D gene (5 bases). Per germline, CDR1 MGHRA and CDR2 YSYEKL. The CDR3 covers 16 residues. V was shortened by 0 bases and J by 2 bases, with 13 bases between the two germline ends. The CDR3 reads CASSQDPGGRNYGYTF. The CDR3 nucleotides are TGCGCCAGCAGCCAAGATCCGGGGGGTCGGAACTATGGCTACACCTTC.

There are many counts of this clonotype. The genes are TRBV7-9 and TRBJ2-7; D call uncertain. Looked up from germline, CDR1 is SEHNR and CDR2 is FQNEAQ (reference sequence). Between the trimmed V and J ends, which lost 0 bases and 2 bases, there was a span of 8 bases. The CDR3 sequence is 14 residues long. The DNA for the CDR3 is TGTGCCAGCAGCTTAGCCAGTGGGGCCTACGAGCAGTACTTC. Translating it yields CASSLASGAYEQYF.

The chain has TRBV10-3 and TRBJ2-7; 13 bases map to TRBD2. J lost 3 bases, V lost 6 bases, and 5 bases had no gene match. Germline V CDR1 and CDR2: ENHRY, SYGVKD. The CDR3 totals 15 residues. In nucleotides, the CDR3 is TGTGCCATCAGAACCGGGACTAGCGGGGTCTACGAGCAGTACGTC. This sequence encodes CAIRTGTSGVYEQYV.

The V gene is TRBV7-2, the J gene TRBJ2-1, with D unresolved. CDR1 and CDR2 from the germline V gene are SGHTA and FQGNSA. V gave up 1 base and J gave up 0 bases, with 16 bases separating them. CDR3 length equals 18 residues. The CDR3 coding sequence is TGTGCCAGCAGCTTAGTTGGGTGGACGGAACTCTCCTACAATGAGCAGTTCTTC. The encoded protein is CASSLVGWTELSYNEQFF.